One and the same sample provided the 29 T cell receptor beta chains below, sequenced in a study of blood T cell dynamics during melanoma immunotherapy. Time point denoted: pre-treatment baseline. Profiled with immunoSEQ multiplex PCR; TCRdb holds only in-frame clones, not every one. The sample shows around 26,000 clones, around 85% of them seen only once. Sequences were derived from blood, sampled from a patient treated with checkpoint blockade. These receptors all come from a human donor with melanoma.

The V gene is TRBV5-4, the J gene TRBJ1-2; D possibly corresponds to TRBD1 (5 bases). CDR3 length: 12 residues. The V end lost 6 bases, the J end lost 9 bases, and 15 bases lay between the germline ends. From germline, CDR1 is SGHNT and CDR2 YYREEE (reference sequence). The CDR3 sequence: CASTVKGDRYTF. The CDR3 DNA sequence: TGTGCCAGCACGGTAAAAGGGGATCGCTACACCTTC.

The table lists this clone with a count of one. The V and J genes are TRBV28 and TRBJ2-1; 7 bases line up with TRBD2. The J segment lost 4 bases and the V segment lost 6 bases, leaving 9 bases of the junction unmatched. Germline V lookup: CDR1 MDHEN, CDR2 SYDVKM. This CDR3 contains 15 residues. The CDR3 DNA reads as TGTGCCAGCAGCCCACCCGGGGGGATTTACAATGAGCAGTTCTTC. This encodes CASSPPGGIYNEQFF.

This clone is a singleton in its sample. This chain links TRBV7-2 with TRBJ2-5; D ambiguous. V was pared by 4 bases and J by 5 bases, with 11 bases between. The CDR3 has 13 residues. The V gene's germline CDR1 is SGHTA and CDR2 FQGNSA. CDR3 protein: CASSSGRSETQYF. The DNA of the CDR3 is TGTGCCAGCAGCTCGGGTCGGTCGGAGACCCAGTACTTC.

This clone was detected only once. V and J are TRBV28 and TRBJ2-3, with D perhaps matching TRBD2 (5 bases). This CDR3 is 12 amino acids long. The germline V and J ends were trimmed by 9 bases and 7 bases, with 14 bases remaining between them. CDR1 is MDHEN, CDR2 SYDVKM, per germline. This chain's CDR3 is CASGGPPNTQYF. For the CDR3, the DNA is TGTGCCAGTGGAGGCCCTCCCAATACGCAGTATTTT.

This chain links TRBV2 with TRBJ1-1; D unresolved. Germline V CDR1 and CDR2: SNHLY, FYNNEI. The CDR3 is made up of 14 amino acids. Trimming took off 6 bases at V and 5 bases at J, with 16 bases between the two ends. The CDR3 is CASSLQGPATEAFF. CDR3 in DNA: TGTGCCAGCAGCCTACAAGGACCGGCAACTGAAGCTTTCTTT.

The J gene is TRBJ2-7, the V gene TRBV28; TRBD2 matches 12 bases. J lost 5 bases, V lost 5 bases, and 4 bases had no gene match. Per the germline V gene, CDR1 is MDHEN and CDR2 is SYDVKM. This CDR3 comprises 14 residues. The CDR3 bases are TGTGCCAGCAGTCCACTAGCGGGAGGCAACGAGCAGTACTTC. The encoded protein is CASSPLAGGNEQYF.

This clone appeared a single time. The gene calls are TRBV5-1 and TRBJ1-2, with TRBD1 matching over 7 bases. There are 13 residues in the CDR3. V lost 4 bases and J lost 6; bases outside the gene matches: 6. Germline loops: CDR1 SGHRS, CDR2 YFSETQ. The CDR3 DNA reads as TGCGCCAGCAGCCCCCGGGACAGACATGGCTACACCTTC. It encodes CASSPRDRHGYTF.

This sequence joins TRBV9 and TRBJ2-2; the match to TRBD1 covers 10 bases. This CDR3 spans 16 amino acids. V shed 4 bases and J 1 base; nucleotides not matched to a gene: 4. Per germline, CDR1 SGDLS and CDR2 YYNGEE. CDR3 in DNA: TGTGCCAGCAGCACCTGGACAGGGGGGAACACCGGGGAGCTGTTTTTT. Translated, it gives CASSTWTGGNTGELFF.

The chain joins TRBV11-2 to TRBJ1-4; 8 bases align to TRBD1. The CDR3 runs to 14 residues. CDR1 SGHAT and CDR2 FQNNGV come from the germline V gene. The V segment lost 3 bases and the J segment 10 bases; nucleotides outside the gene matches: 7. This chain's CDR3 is CASSFSDRGRKLFF. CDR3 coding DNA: TGTGCCAGCAGCTTCTCCGACAGGGGCAGAAAACTGTTTTTT.

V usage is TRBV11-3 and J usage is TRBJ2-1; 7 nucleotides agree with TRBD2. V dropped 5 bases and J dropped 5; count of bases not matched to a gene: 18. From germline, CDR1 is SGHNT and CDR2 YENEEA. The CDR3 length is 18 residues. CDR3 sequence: CASSMTNRDYPFNNEQFF. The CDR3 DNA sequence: TGTGCCAGCAGCATGACAAATAGGGACTACCCCTTTAACAATGAGCAGTTCTTC.

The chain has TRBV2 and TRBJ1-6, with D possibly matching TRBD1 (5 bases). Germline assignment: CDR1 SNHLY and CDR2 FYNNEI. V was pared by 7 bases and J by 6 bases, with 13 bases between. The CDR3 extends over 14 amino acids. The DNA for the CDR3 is TGTGCCAGCACCCTCAATGGGGGTAATTCACCCCTCCACTTT. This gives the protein CASTLNGGNSPLHF.

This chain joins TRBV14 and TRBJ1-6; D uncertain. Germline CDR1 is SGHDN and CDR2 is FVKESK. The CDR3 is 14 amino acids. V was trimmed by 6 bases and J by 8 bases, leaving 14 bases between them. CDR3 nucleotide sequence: TGTGCCAGCAGTGAACCCGGAGTCGATTCACCCCTCCACTTT. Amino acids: CASSEPGVDSPLHF.

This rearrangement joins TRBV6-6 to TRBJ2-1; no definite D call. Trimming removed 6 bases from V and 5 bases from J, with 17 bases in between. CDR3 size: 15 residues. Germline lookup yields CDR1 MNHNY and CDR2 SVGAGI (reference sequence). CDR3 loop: CASRSTPDPNNEQFF. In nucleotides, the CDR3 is TGTGCCAGCAGATCTACGCCGGACCCGAACAATGAGCAGTTCTTC.

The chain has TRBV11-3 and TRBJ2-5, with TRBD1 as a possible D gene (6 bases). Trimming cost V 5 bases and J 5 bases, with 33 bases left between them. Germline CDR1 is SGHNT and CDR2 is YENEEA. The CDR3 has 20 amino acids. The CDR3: CASSPRASTGLRGLWETQYF. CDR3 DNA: TGTGCCAGCAGCCCTAGGGCGTCTACAGGGTTGAGGGGCTTGTGGGAGACCCAGTACTTC.

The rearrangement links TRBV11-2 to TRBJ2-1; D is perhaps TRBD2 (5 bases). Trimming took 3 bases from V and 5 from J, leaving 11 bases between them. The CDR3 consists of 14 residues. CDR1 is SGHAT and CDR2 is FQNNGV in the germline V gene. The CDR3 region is CASSFQPEDNEQFF. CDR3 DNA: TGTGCCAGCAGCTTCCAACCGGAGGACAATGAGCAGTTCTTC.

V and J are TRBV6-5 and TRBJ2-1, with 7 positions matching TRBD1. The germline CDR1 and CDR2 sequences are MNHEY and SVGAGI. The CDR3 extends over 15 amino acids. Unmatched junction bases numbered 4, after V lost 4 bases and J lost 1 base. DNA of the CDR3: TGTGCCAGCAGTTTCCGACAGGGTTCCTACAATGAGCAGTTCTTC. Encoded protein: CASSFRQGSYNEQFF.

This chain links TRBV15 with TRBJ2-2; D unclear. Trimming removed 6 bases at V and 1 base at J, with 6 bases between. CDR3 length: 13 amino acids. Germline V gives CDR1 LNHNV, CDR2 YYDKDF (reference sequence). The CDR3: CATSPGNTGELFF. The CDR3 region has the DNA TGTGCCACCAGTCCAGGGAACACCGGGGAGCTGTTTTTT.

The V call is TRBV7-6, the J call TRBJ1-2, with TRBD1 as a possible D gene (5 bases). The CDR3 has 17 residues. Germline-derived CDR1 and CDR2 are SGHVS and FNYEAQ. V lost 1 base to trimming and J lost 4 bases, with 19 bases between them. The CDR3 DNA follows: TGTGCCAGCAGCTTAGTAACCGGGGCTGACAGCCGCTATGGCTACACCTTC. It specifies CASSLVTGADSRYGYTF.

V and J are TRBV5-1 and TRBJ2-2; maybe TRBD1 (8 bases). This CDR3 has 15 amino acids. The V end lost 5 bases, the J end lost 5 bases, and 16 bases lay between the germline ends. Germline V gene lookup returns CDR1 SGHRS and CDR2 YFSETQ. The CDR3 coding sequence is TGCGCCAGCAGACTGAGCGGGACAGGTACCGGGGAGCTGTTTTTT. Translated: CASRLSGTGTGELFF.

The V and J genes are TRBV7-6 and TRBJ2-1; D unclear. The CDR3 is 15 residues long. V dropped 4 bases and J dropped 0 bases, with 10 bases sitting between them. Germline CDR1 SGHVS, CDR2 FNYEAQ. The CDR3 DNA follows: TGTGCCAGCAGCTCACGTCGGAGCTCCTACAATGAGCAGTTCTTC. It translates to CASSSRRSSYNEQFF. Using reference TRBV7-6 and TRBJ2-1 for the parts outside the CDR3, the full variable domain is GAGVSQSPRYKVTKRGQDVALRCDPISGHVSLYWYRQALGQGPEFLTYFNYEAQQDKSGLPNDRFSAERPEGSISTLTIQRTEQRDSAMYRCASSSRRSSYNEQFFGPGTRLTVL.

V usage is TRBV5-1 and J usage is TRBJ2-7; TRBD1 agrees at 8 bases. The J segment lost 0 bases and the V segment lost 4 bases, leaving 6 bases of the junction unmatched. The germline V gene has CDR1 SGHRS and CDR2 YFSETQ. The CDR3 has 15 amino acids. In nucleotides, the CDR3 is TGCGCCAGCAGCGCAGGACAGGGCCACTCCTACGAGCAGTACTTC. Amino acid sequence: CASSAGQGHSYEQYF.

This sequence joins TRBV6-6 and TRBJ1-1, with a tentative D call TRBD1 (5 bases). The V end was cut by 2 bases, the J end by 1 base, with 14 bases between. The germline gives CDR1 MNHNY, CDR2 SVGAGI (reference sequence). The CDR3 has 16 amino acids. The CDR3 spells CASSYGGWGSNTEAFF. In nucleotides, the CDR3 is TGTGCCAGCAGTTACGGGGGTTGGGGATCGAACACTGAAGCTTTCTTT.

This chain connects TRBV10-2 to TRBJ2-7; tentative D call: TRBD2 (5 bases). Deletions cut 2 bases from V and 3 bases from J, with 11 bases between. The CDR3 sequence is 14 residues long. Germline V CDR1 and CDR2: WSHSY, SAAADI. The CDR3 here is CASSEPLRDYEQYF. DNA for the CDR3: TGCGCCAGCAGTGAGCCTCTTCGGGACTACGAGCAGTACTTC.

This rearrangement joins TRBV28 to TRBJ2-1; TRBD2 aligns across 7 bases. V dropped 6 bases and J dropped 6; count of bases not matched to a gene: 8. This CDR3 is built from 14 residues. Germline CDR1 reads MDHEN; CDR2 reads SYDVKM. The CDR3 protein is CASREAGSGNEQFF. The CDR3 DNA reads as TGTGCCAGCAGGGAAGCGGGATCTGGCAATGAGCAGTTCTTC.

This chain's CDR3 is CASSSGGSYEQYF. The CDR3 nucleotides are TGTGCCAGCAGTTCTGGCGGGTCCTACGAGCAGTACTTC. This chain joins TRBV6-5 and TRBJ2-7; D might be TRBD2 (5 bases). This CDR3 is built from 13 residues. V was pared by 4 bases and J by 1 base, with 8 bases between. Germline V gene data show CDR1 as MNHEY and CDR2 as SVGAGI.

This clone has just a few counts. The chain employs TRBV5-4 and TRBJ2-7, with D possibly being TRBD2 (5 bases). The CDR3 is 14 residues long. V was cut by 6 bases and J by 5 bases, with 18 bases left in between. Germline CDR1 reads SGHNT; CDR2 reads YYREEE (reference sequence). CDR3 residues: CASNLRAPIHEQYF. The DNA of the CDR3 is TGTGCCAGCAACCTGAGGGCGCCCATCCACGAGCAGTACTTC.

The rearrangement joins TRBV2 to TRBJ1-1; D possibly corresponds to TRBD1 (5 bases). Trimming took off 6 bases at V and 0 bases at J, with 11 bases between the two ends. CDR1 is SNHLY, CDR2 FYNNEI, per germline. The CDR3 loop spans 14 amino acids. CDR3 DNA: TGTGCCAGCAGAGGGGACGGTATGAACACTGAAGCTTTCTTT. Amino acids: CASRGDGMNTEAFF.

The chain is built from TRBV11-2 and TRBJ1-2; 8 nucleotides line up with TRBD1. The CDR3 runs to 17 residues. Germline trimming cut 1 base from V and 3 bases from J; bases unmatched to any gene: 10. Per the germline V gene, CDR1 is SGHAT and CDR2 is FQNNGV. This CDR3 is CASSLAGSGGAYYGYTF. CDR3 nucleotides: TGTGCCAGCAGCTTAGCCGGGTCAGGGGGCGCTTACTATGGCTACACCTTC. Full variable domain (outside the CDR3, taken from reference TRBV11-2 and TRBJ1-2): EAGVAQSPRYKIIEKRQSVAFWCNPISGHATLYWYQQILGQGPKLLIQFQNNGVVDDSQLPKDRFSAERLKGVDSTLKIQPAKLEDSAVYLCASSLAGSGGAYYGYTFGSGTRLTVV.

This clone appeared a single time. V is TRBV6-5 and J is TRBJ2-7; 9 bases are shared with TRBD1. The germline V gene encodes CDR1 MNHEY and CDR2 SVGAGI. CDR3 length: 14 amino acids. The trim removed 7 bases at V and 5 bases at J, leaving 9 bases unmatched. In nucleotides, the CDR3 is TGTGCCAGCACGTCGACAGGGGGGTTTCACGAGCAGTACTTC. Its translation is CASTSTGGFHEQYF.